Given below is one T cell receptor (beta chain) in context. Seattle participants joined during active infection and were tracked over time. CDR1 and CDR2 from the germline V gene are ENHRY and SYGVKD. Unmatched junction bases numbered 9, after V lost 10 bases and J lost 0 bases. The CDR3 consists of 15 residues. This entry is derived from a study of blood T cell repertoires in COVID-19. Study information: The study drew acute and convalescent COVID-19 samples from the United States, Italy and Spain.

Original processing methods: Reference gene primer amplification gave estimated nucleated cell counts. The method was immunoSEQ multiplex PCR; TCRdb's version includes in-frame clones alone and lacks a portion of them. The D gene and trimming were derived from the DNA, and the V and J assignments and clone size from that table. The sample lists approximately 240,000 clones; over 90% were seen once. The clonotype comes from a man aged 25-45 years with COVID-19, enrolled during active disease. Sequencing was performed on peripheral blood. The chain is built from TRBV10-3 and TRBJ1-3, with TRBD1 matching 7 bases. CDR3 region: CASTRDSYSGNTIYF. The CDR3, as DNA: TGTGCCAGCACTAGGGACAGTTACTCTGGAAACACCATATATTTT.